The present TCR beta chain was sequenced within a study of T cell clones after liver transplantation (dated by TCRdb to between 2018 and 2021). Describing the broader study: The samples were obtained from ITN030ST, a randomized trial that attempted immunosuppression withdrawal within 2 years after liver transplantation. Donor-reactive T cell clones were identified by TCRbeta sequencing following a pre-transplant mixed lymphocyte reaction and were subsequently tracked in post-transplant blood. Blood samples were collected pre-transplant, then pre-randomization ahead of withdrawal, and finally post-randomization once withdrawal had either been completed or failed. A cohort of 8 liver transplant recipients was studied, of whom 3 were classified as tolerant and 5 as non-tolerant. Third party-reactive TCRbeta sequences from pre-transplant MLRs were also identified as an antigen-independent comparator for donor-reactive sequences. Tolerance meant complete immunosuppression withdrawal for at least one year without liver enzymes rising beyond twice the upper limit of normal. No induction therapy was given to the subjects, and standard immunosuppression was administered until randomization at 12-24 months post-transplant. Of the eight recipients, a few were HCV-positive, while the remaining recipients had been transplanted for non-autoimmune, non-viral indications. Study-wide conclusions, independent of this receptor: Conclusions were preliminary, limited by small, heterogeneous patient numbers and non-standardized post-transplant time points. Without allograft tissue specimens, donor-reactive T cells may have migrated into the graft rather than being deleted. In a couple of subjects, low numbers of available donor cells limited the measurable donor-reactive repertoire. Donor-reactive sequences declined more than third party-reactive ones, suggesting partial antigen-specific deletion unrelated to withdrawal success. In most of the 8 subjects, circulating donor-reactive CD4 TCRbeta sequences decreased significantly after transplant, regardless of tolerance or HCV status. Once repertoire turnover was taken into account, donor-reactive detection showed a significant reduction for CD4 in 7 of 8 subjects and for CD8 in 8 of 8.

To note about this clone: Its antigen is currently not known. Base qualities are not recorded, but no much larger clone differs from it by a single base.

Unstimulated PBMCs, after thawing, were stained for CD3, CD4 and CD8 and then FACS-sorted into CD3+CD4+ and CD3+CD8+ populations. All 8 studied subjects were randomized to immunosuppression withdrawal. Genomic DNA was isolated with the Qiagen DNeasy Blood and Tissue Kit. High-throughput TCRbeta CDR3 sequencing of frozen genomic DNA was performed by immunoSEQ, with PCR amplification, mapping, bias correction and internal controls included. Under the source paper's analysis protocol: Productive rearrangements were retained, and unique TCRbeta sequences were defined by the CDR3 nucleotide sequence together with the V and J gene. For classification of a sequence as donor-reactive, at least 5-fold expansion in CFSE-low cells relative to unstimulated pre-transplant cells and a frequency of at least 0.01% were required. Per-subject minimum frequency thresholds, based on the lowest-template unstimulated sample, ensured at least 90% detection power. Jensen-Shannon divergence between the top 1000 TCRbeta sequences post-transplant and pre-transplant was used to measure repertoire turnover. Two-sided Fisher's exact tests were used to test for changes in the detection of donor-reactive sequences. The table comes from immuneACCESS by way of TCRdb, which keeps in-frame sequences with V and J called. Part of the clones is missing from these tables; in studies checked, under half for an unresolved V gene and the rest for unknown reasons. V, J and clone size derive from that table, while D and trimming were established from the DNA sequence. The sample table lists roughly 100,000 clones, about 88% of them with a count of one. In total, the top ten clones hold 2.5% to 3% of the sample.

The input for sequencing was CD4+ T cells from blood, taken around 50 months after liver transplant. The sequence came from a human patient who received a liver transplant. After a transplant, the graft donor may have provided part of the T cells.

The CDR3 region reads CATSTPTGVGNQPQHF. The DNA reads TGTGCCACCAGCACCCCGACAGGGGTCGGCAATCAGCCCCAGCATTTT. The receptor chain draws on TRBV15 and TRBJ1-5, with 8 junctional bases fitting TRBD1. V ends up 4 bases short and J 2 bases short, with an unmatched junction base count of 7. For CDR1 and CDR2, the germline V gene (reference sequence) lists LNHNV and YYDKDF. The CDR3 contains 16 residues, cysteine and phenylalanine counted. Just CDR3 DNA is preserved here, 48 bases in frame from base 1.